This TCR beta chain was found in a study of blood T cell repertoires in COVID-19. In the study overall: PBMCs, B-cell-depleted T cells, or T cells were the source of the cDNA or gDNA that made up the material.

This clone turned up a few times. The V gene's germline CDR1 is MDHEN and CDR2 SYDVKM. J lost 7 bases, V lost 8 bases, and 6 bases had no gene match. This CDR3 has 14 amino acids. The data were produced by immunoSEQ multiplex PCR, yet TCRdb's version contains in-frame clones alone and is incomplete. The sample contains roughly 250,000 clones, approximately 91% of which appear only once. The sequence was obtained from a woman between 35 and 50 years old who had recovered from COVID-19. The specimen sequenced was peripheral blood. This chain uses TRBV28 with TRBJ1-6; 9 positions match TRBD1. CDR3: CASATGGGNSPLHF. CDR3 sequence (DNA): TGTGCCAGCGCAACAGGGGGCGGGAATTCACCCCTCCACTTT.